This T cell receptor (beta chain) came from a study of OX40 agonist ivuxolimab in advanced cancers. Assay used: immunoSEQ multiplex PCR; TCRdb lists only in-frame clones, some missing. The top ten hold roughly 0.32% of the sample, which has about 80,000 clones, around 87% seen once. Per germline, CDR1 MNHEY and CDR2 SMNVEV (reference sequence). Trimming removed 7 bases from V and 2 bases from J; junction bases left unmatched: 6. The CDR3 sequence is 14 residues long. The starting material was CD4+ or CD8+ T cells sorted from blood, obtained in a trial of the OX40 agonist ivuxolimab. The chain uses TRBV27 and TRBJ2-7; 9 bases are shared with TRBD1. The receptor was isolated from an adult with an advanced solid tumor such as melanoma, head and neck, liver or kidney cancer. This CDR3 is CASKRQGVTYEQYV. DNA of the CDR3: TGTGCCAGCAAACGACAGGGGGTTACCTACGAGCAGTACGTC.